Following are 16 T cell receptor beta chains from one sample sequenced in a study of OX40 agonist ivuxolimab in advanced cancers. The method was immunoSEQ multiplex PCR; TCRdb's version includes in-frame clones alone and lacks a portion of them. The table lists tens of thousands of clones, more than 90% of them singletons. The specimen comprised CD4+ or CD8+ T cells sorted from blood, sampled in a trial of the OX40 agonist ivuxolimab. The receptor set was obtained from an adult with an advanced solid tumor such as melanoma, head and neck, liver or kidney cancer.

The CDR3 DNA reads TGTGCCAGCAGCCTCGACAGTACTAATGAAAAACTGTTTTTT. It is translated as CASSLDSTNEKLFF. The V gene is TRBV7-9, the J gene TRBJ1-4, with D possibly being TRBD1 (5 bases). The CDR3 loop spans 14 amino acids. Germline CDR1 SEHNR, CDR2 FQNEAQ (reference sequence). Trimming removed 5 bases from V and 2 bases from J, with 9 bases in between.

The chain combines TRBV28 with TRBJ2-7; no clear D. This CDR3 has 15 amino acids. Germline V gene sequence: CDR1 MDHEN, CDR2 SYDVKM. Trimming shortened V by 4 bases and J by 2 bases, and 15 bases separated the two germline ends. CDR3 in DNA: TGTGCCAGCAGTTCCCTGTCAGGTCAACCCTACGAGCAGTACTTC. Translation gives CASSSLSGQPYEQYF. Full variable domain (rest looked up from reference TRBV28 and TRBJ2-7): DVKVTQSSRYLVKRTGEKVFLECVQDMDHENMFWYRQDPGLGLRLIYFSYDVKMKEKGDIPEGYSVSREKKERFSLILESASTNQTSMYLCASSSLSGQPYEQYFGPGTRLTVT.

V and J are TRBV6-1 and TRBJ2-1; 11 nucleotides align to TRBD2. The CDR3 runs 15 residues. Germline trimming cut 4 bases from V and 9 bases from J; bases unmatched to any gene: 8. Per germline, CDR1 MNHNS and CDR2 SASEGT. The CDR3 spells CASSALAGGASEQFF. As DNA, the CDR3 is TGTGCCAGCAGTGCCTTAGCGGGAGGGGCGAGTGAGCAGTTCTTC.

About this clone: A junction end diverges from the germline sequence, so it may reflect a read error. V is TRBV5-4 and J is TRBJ2-3, with 8 bases identical to TRBD2. Per the germline V gene, CDR1 is SGHNT and CDR2 is YYREEE (reference sequence). CDR3 size: 15 residues. As DNA, the CDR3 is TGTGCCGGCAGCCCACTGGGCGGGAGGACAGATACGCAGTATTTT. Translation gives CAGSPLGGRTDTQYF.

The chain combines TRBV5-8 with TRBJ2-3; no clear D. V shed 2 bases and J shed 1 base, with 5 bases lying between them. The CDR3 extends over 13 amino acids. Germline assignment: CDR1 SGHTS and CDR2 YDEGEE. CDR3 coding DNA: TGTGCCAGCAGCTTTGGCCGCACAGATACGCAGTATTTT. Translated, it gives CASSFGRTDTQYF.

This chain uses TRBV6-5 with TRBJ2-4, with a tentative D call TRBD1 (6 bases). The CDR3 is 15 residues long. The V gene's germline CDR1 is MNHEY and CDR2 SVGAGI. Trimming cost V 6 bases and J 1 base, with 13 bases left between them. CDR3 in amino acids: CASRHRAGAKNIQYF. The CDR3 DNA reads as TGTGCCAGCAGACACAGGGCCGGGGCCAAAAACATTCAGTACTTC.

The genes are TRBV18 and TRBJ1-2; 9 nucleotides align to TRBD1. Germline CDR1 and CDR2: KGHSH and LQKENI. V lost 3 bases, J lost 4 bases, and 6 bases stayed unmatched. This CDR3 has 15 residues. The CDR3 loop is CASSPRTGAAYGYTF. CDR3 sequence (DNA): TGTGCCAGCTCACCCCGGACAGGGGCTGCCTATGGCTACACCTTC.

V is TRBV18 and J is TRBJ2-2; 7 bases are shared with TRBD2. The CDR3 has 16 residues. The V gene's germline CDR1 is KGHSH and CDR2 LQKENI. J was trimmed by 0 bases and V by 6 bases; bases with no gene match: 7. DNA of the CDR3: TGTGCCAGCTCCCCCCTAGCGGAGGCGAACACCGGGGAGCTGTTTTTT. As protein: CASSPLAEANTGELFF.

The chain employs TRBV28 and TRBJ2-3, with 7 bases that match TRBD2. CDR1 MDHEN and CDR2 SYDVKM come from the germline V gene. With 5 bases clipped from V and 2 bases from J, the junction kept 4 bases outside the gene matches. This CDR3 region has 14 residues. The CDR3 DNA sequence: TGTGCCAGCAGTGGACTAGAAGACACAGATACGCAGTATTTT. Amino acids: CASSGLEDTDTQYF.

The chain couples TRBV15 to TRBJ1-1, with D uncertain. V was clipped by 0 bases and J by 7 bases, with 9 bases between them. This CDR3 region has 13 residues. Germline CDR1 LNHNV, CDR2 YYDKDF (reference sequence). CDR3 in DNA: TGTGCCACCAGCAGAGATCTGAATTTTGAAGCTTTCTTT. Translating gives CATSRDLNFEAFF.

The CDR3 nucleotides read TGCGCCAGCAGCCAATTGGGAGAGACCCAGTACTTC. This sequence encodes CASSQLGETQYF. This sequence joins TRBV5-1 and TRBJ2-5, with unresolved D. This CDR3 comprises 12 residues. The V gene lost 4 bases and the J gene lost 4 bases, with 8 bases spanning the gap. CDR1 is SGHRS, CDR2 YFSETQ, per germline.

This chain uses TRBV14 with TRBJ2-4; D unclear. The CDR3 spans 11 residues. Germline-derived CDR1 and CDR2 are SGHDN and FVKESK. The V gene lost 2 bases and the J gene lost 6 bases, with 2 bases spanning the gap. The DNA of the CDR3 is TGTGCCAGCAGCCAATCAAACATTCAGTACTTC. It yields the protein CASSQSNIQYF.

The chain employs TRBV4-2 and TRBJ1-3; D is ambiguous. V was cut by 1 base and J by 0 bases, with 7 bases left in between. The CDR3 runs to 15 residues. Germline V gene data show CDR1 as LGHNA and CDR2 as YNFKEQ. The DNA of the CDR3 is TGTGCCAGCAGCCAAGGAGGCAACTCTGGAAACACCATATATTTT. This translates into CASSQGGNSGNTIYF.

The rearrangement joins TRBV15 to TRBJ2-7; no firm D call. CDR3 length equals 14 residues. Germline CDR1 is LNHNV and CDR2 is YYDKDF (reference sequence). V lost 0 bases, J lost 6 bases, and 12 bases lay in between. DNA of the CDR3: TGTGCCACCAGCAGAGAACAAGGGTGGGGCGAGCAGTACTTC. Residues: CATSREQGWGEQYF.

The chain recombines TRBV5-8 with TRBJ1-5, with D perhaps TRBD1 (6 bases). The germline gives CDR1 SGHTS, CDR2 YDEGEE. V was pared by 0 bases and J by 3 bases, with 13 bases between. The CDR3 length is 16 residues. CDR3 in DNA: TGTGCCAGCAGCTTGGCCGTCAGGGGTATCAATCAGCCCCAGCATTTT. Encoded protein: CASSLAVRGINQPQHF. The variable domain in full, completed from reference TRBV5-8 and TRBJ1-5, reads EAGVTQSPTHLIKTRGQQATLRCSPISGHTSVYWYQQALGLGLQFLLWYDEGEERNRGNFPPRFSGRQFPNYSSELNVNALELEDSALYLCASSLAVRGINQPQHFGDGTRLSIL.

This clone was counted only a few times. This sequence joins TRBV30 and TRBJ1-1; 9 positions agree with TRBD1. Per the germline V gene, CDR1 is GTSNPN and CDR2 is SVGIG (reference sequence). Germline trimming cut 0 bases from V and 5 bases from J; bases unmatched to any gene: 7. The CDR3 loop spans 15 amino acids. In DNA, the CDR3 is TGTGCCTGGAGTGTACGAGGACAGGGGAGGACTGAAGCTTTCTTT. Translation: CAWSVRGQGRTEAFF.